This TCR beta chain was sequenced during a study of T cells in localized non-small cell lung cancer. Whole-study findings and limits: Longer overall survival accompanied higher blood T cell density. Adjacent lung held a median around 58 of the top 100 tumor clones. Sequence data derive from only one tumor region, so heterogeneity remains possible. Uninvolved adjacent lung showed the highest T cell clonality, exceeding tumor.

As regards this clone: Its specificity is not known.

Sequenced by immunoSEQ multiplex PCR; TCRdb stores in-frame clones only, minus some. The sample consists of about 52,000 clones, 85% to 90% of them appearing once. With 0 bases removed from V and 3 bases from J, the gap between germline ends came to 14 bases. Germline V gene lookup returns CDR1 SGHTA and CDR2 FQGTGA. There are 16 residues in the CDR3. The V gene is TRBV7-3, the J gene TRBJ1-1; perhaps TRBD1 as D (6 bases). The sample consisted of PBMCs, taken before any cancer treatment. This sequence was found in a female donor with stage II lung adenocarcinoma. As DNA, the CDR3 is TGTGCCAGCAGCTTAACGGGACAAGAAGGGTACACTGAAGCTTTCTTT. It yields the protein CASSLTGQEGYTEAFF.